Listed below are T cell receptor beta chains from one sample, sequenced in a study of blood T cell repertoires in COVID-19. Sequencing was performed with immunoSEQ multiplex PCR; in TCRdb, only in-frame clones are kept and a portion is missing. This table has about 190,000 clones, around 84% appearing once. The sequencing sample was made of PBMCs or T cells enriched from blood (not recorded which). The receptors originated from a woman in her 30s who had been exposed to COVID-19. CDR3s include the opening cysteine and the closing phenylalanine or tryptophan. Each record gives: D gene, J gene, V gene, clone size, CDR3 DNA, CDR3 protein. D genes are given only for firm matches. For some rows the clone size is stated as once, few or many, or as a class when expanded; others skip it.

>-|TRBJ1-6|TRBV27|-
TGTGCCAGCAGTTTGGGACTCGCCCGCTCCTATAATTCACCCCTCCACTTT
CASSLGLARSYNSPLHF
>-|TRBJ1-6|TRBV4-1|-
TGCGCCAGCAGCCAAGAGTCCAGCGTCGGGGTCAGGGGCATCAATTCACCCCTCCACTTT
CASSQESSVGVRGINSPLHF
>-|TRBJ1-2|TRBV20-1|-
TGCAGTGGTAAGCAGGACTATGGCTACACCTTC
CSGKQDYGYTF
>-|TRBJ1-4|TRBV14|-
TGTGCCAGCAGGCTAACGAATGAAAAACTGTTTTTT
CASRLTNEKLFF
>TRBD1|TRBJ2-2|TRBV7-9|-
TGTGCCAGCAGCCATGACAGGGGGCGGACCGGGGAGCTGTTTTTT
CASSHDRGRTGELFF
>TRBD2|TRBJ2-3|TRBV10-3|-
TGTGCCATCAGTGACGTCACGGGGACTAGCGGGGGTTCTACGCAGTATTTT
CAISDVTGTSGGSTQYF
>TRBD1|TRBJ1-1|TRBV7-6|-
TGTGCCAGCAGCGAGGGACAGGGGACGAACACTGAAGCTTTCTTT
CASSEGQGTNTEAFF
>-|TRBJ2-4|TRBV21-1|-
TGTGCCAGCAGCAAAGCGCCCCTCATGGCAGCCAAAAACATTCAGTACTTC
CASSKAPLMAAKNIQYF
>-|TRBJ1-2|TRBV14|-
TGTGCCAGCAGCCAAGCGCGAGCTAACTATGGCTACACCTTC
CASSQARANYGYTF
>TRBD1|TRBJ1-5|TRBV29-1|-
TGCAGCGCCGCCGACAGGGGGGATCAGCCCCAGCATTTT
CSAADRGDQPQHF
>TRBD2|TRBJ2-7|TRBV9|-
TGTGCCAGCAGCGCCGGGACTAGTGTCTACGAGCAGTACTTC
CASSAGTSVYEQYF
>TRBD1|TRBJ1-5|TRBV19|-
TGTGCCAGTACTCCGGGACAGGGGATTAGCAATCAGCCCCAGCATTTT
CASTPGQGISNQPQHF
>TRBD1|TRBJ2-1|TRBV19|-
TGTGCCAGTAGTAGAGGAGGACAGGGAAACAATGAGCAGTTCTTC
CASSRGGQGNNEQFF
>TRBD1|TRBJ1-2|TRBV7-9|-
TGTGCCAGCAGCTACAGGGGGTATGGCTACACCTTC
CASSYRGYGYTF
>-|TRBJ1-4|TRBV28|-
TGTGCCAGCGGGGAGGCTGGCGGTGAAAAACTGTTTTTT
CASGEAGGEKLFF
>TRBD2|TRBJ2-5|TRBV13|-
TGTGCCAGCAGCTTAGGCCTAGGGGATAGCGGGGGGCACCAAGAGACCCAGTACTTC
CASSLGLGDSGGHQETQYF
>-|TRBJ2-7|TRBV29-1|-
TGCAGCGTTGAGTGGGCAGATGCACCCTACGAGCAGTACTTC
CSVEWADAPYEQYF
>-|TRBJ2-1|TRBV19|-
TGTGCCAGTAGTATGCCCGCCGCAGGGGAGTACAATGAGCAGTTCTTC
CASSMPAAGEYNEQFF
>-|TRBJ2-1|TRBV7-6|once
TGTGCCAGCAGTTCTCTAGCTGAGCAGTTCTTC
CASSSLAEQFF
>TRBD1|TRBJ1-2|TRBV3-1/TRBV3-2|-
TGTGCCAGCAGCTCGCGACAGGGTAACTATGGCTACACCTTC
CASSSRQGNYGYTF
>TRBD1|TRBJ1-5|TRBV25-1|-
TGTGCCACCGGACAGGGGAGCAAGCCCCAGCATTTT
CATGQGSKPQHF
>-|TRBJ1-1|TRBV4-1|-
TGCGCCAGCAGCAATCGAGGGGGTGAAGCTTTCTTT
CASSNRGGEAFF
>-|TRBJ1-3|TRBV4-1|-
TGCGCCAGCAGCCAAGTATCGGGGGGCGGATCTGGAAACACCATATATTTT
CASSQVSGGGSGNTIYF
>TRBD2|TRBJ2-3|TRBV3-1/TRBV3-2|-
TGTGCCAGCAGCCACCCGGGACTAGCGGGGGGTCGTGATACGCAGTATTTT
CASSHPGLAGGRDTQYF
>-|TRBJ2-7|TRBV7-9|-
TGTGCCAGCAGCTTAACGGGGGTACACGAGCAGTACTTC
CASSLTGVHEQYF
>-|TRBJ2-3|TRBV24-1|-
TGTGCCACCAGTGATAGGGGGGGCACGCCAGATACGCAGTATTTT
CATSDRGGTPDTQYF
>TRBD1|TRBJ2-7|TRBV5-8|few
TGTGCCAGCAGCCGACAGGGGTTCTACGAGCAGTACTTC
CASSRQGFYEQYF
>TRBD1|TRBJ2-7|TRBV6-5|-
TGTGCCAGCAGTCGACAGGGTACGGAGCAGTACTTC
CASSRQGTEQYF
>TRBD1|TRBJ2-1|TRBV25-1|-
TGTGCCAGCACCTACAGGGGCAATGAGCAGTTCTTC
CASTYRGNEQFF
>TRBD2|TRBJ2-1|TRBV7-9|-
TGTGCCAGCACCGGGATGAGCGGGGGCTCCTACAATGAGCAGTTCTTC
CASTGMSGGSYNEQFF
>-|TRBJ1-2|TRBV3-1/TRBV3-2|-
TGTGCCAGCAGCCAAGGGGGCCACAGGGCTGGCTACACCTTC
CASSQGGHRAGYTF
>-|TRBJ1-5|TRBV7-8|-
TGTGCCAGCAGCTTATTGTTCGGGACAATCCATCAGCCCCAGCATTTT
CASSLLFGTIHQPQHF
>-|TRBJ2-2|TRBV4-1|-
TGCGCCAGCATGCAAGGGGACACCGGGGAGCTGTTTTTT
CASMQGDTGELFF
>-|TRBJ2-1|TRBV6-2/TRBV6-3|-
TGTGCCAGCAGCCTGGGACTCCACAATGAGCAGTTCTTC
CASSLGLHNEQFF
>TRBD1|TRBJ2-1|TRBV19|-
TGTGCCAGTAGTACCCGGACAGGGACCAGCAATGAGCAGTTCTTC
CASSTRTGTSNEQFF
>TRBD1|TRBJ1-5|TRBV2|-
TGTGCCAGCAGTGACAGGGGGCGAGGTGGCAATCAGCCCCAGCATTTT
CASSDRGRGGNQPQHF
>TRBD1|TRBJ1-4|TRBV10-3|-
TGTGCCATCAGTGAGACAGGGGCGGATAATGAAAAACTGTTTTTT
CAISETGADNEKLFF
>TRBD2|TRBJ2-5|TRBV5-4|-
TGTGCCAGCAGCTTCCTGGGAGGGGAGACCCAGTACTTC
CASSFLGGETQYF
>-|TRBJ1-2|TRBV6-5|-
TGTGCCAGCAGGGACACCAGGGCTTTCTATGGCTACACCTTC
CASRDTRAFYGYTF
>-|TRBJ1-5|TRBV23-1|-
TGCGCCAGCAGAGCCGGGAGCAATCAGCCCCAGCATTTT
CASRAGSNQPQHF
>-|TRBJ2-5|TRBV4-1|-
TGCGCCAGCAGCCAAGATCTCGAAAGGGGTTGGGGAGAGACCCAGTACTTC
CASSQDLERGWGETQYF
>-|TRBJ2-7|TRBV11-2|few
TGTGCCAGCAGCTTAGTACTGGGGGCAAGCAAGTACGAGCAGTACTTC
CASSLVLGASKYEQYF
>TRBD1|TRBJ1-3|TRBV5-4|-
TGTGCCAGCAGCTTGGGGGACAGCGGAAACACCATATATTTT
CASSLGDSGNTIYF
>TRBD1|TRBJ2-5|TRBV2|-
TGTGCCAGCACCCCGGACAGGGAAGAGACCCAGTACTTC
CASTPDREETQYF
>-|TRBJ2-1|TRBV7-9|-
TGTGCCAGCAGCCGGGGATATCGAGGGAACTCCTACAATGAGCAGTTCTTC
CASSRGYRGNSYNEQFF
>-|TRBJ1-1|TRBV7-3|-
TGTGCCAGCAGCCTCGAGGGGGGGAGAGGCACTGAAGCTTTCTTT
CASSLEGGRGTEAFF
>TRBD1|TRBJ2-5|TRBV18|-
TGTGCCAGCTCACGAGGGACAGGATACCAAGAGACCCAGTACTTC
CASSRGTGYQETQYF
>TRBD2|TRBJ2-2|TRBV6-1|-
TGTGCCAGCAGTGACCAGACTAGCGGGGGGGCCGGTTTCACCGGGGAGCTGTTTTTT
CASSDQTSGGAGFTGELFF
>TRBD2|TRBJ2-5|TRBV5-5|-
TGTGCCAGCAGCTTAGGCCTAGCGGGGGGGCCGCAAGAGACCCAGTACTTC
CASSLGLAGGPQETQYF
>TRBD1|TRBJ2-3|TRBV5-5|few
TGTGCCAGCAGCTTCTCGGGACAGCGCACAGATACGCAGTATTTT
CASSFSGQRTDTQYF
>TRBD1|TRBJ1-1|TRBV11-2|-
TGTGCCAGCAGCTCAGGACAGGGCCAGTTGAACACTGAAGCTTTCTTT
CASSSGQGQLNTEAFF
>-|TRBJ1-5|TRBV19|-
TGTGCCAGTACCTCTCGGGGGCCCCAGCATTTT
CASTSRGPQHF
>TRBD1|TRBJ1-6|TRBV2|-
TGTGCCAGCAGTGTTGGACAGGGAAATTCACCCCTCCACTTT
CASSVGQGNSPLHF
>-|TRBJ1-2|TRBV29-1|-
TGCAGCGTAGGGTTCATGGGGAGCGGCTACACCTTC
CSVGFMGSGYTF
>-|TRBJ2-7|TRBV6-4|-
TGTGCCAGCCTGTCACAGGGTCGAGACTCCTACGAGCAGTACTTC
CASLSQGRDSYEQYF